The next 7 T cell receptor beta chains were all read from a single sample in a study of cytomegalovirus exposure and HLA in healthy donors. The PCR contained 60 Vbeta and 13 Jbeta primers. Profiled with immunoSEQ multiplex PCR; TCRdb holds only in-frame clones, not every one. The table shows 140,000 to 150,000 clones, with 65% to 85% occurring only once. Sequences were obtained from PBMCs. The origin of the receptors is a middle-aged woman in good health and CMV-seropositive.

V is TRBV7-9 and J is TRBJ2-5; 14 bases agree with TRBD2. The CDR3 has 16 residues. Germline V gives CDR1 SEHNR, CDR2 FQNEAQ (reference sequence). The junction had 4 bases not matched to a gene; V was cut back by 5 bases and J by 2 bases. The CDR3, as DNA: TGTGCCAGCAGCGCCCGACTAGCGGGGGGGCAAGAGACCCAGTACTTC. It is translated as CASSARLAGGQETQYF.

The chain carries TRBV28 and TRBJ2-3, with D hard to call. Germline-derived CDR1 and CDR2 are MDHEN and SYDVKM. CDR3 size: 13 residues. Trimming pared 7 bases from V and 6 bases from J, leaving 14 bases between. CDR3 amino acids: CASTEETVDTQYF. In DNA form, the CDR3 reads TGTGCCAGCACAGAGGAAACGGTCGATACGCAGTATTTT.

This rearrangement joins TRBV15 to TRBJ2-7; tentatively, D is TRBD2 (7 bases). CDR1 and CDR2 from the germline V gene are LNHNV and YYDKDF (reference sequence). This CDR3 region has 16 residues. Trimming pared 6 bases from V and 5 bases from J, leaving 23 bases between. The CDR3 coding sequence is TGTGCCACCAGTCTGTGGGGGGCAGGCAGCGGGGACGAGCAGTACTTC. This encodes CATSLWGAGSGDEQYF. Variable domain in full (rest from reference TRBV15 and TRBJ2-7): DAMVIQNPRYQVTQFGKPVTLSCSQTLNHNVMYWYQQKSSQAPKLLFHYYDKDFNNEADTPDNFQSRRPNTSFCFLDIRSPGLGDTAMYLCATSLWGAGSGDEQYFGPGTRLTVT.

The rearrangement uses TRBV9 and TRBJ2-7; the D gene is possibly TRBD2 (7 bases). The germline V gene has CDR1 SGDLS and CDR2 YYNGEE. The germline V and J ends were trimmed by 3 bases and 4 bases, with 14 bases remaining between them. The CDR3 runs to 14 residues. The CDR3 reads CASSGTSRGYEQYF. CDR3 coding DNA: TGTGCCAGCAGCGGGACTAGTAGGGGGTACGAGCAGTACTTC.

The chain employs TRBV20-1 and TRBJ2-7, with D possibly TRBD1 on 5 matching bases. This CDR3 comprises 11 residues. V gave up 5 bases and J gave up 2 bases, with 7 bases separating them. Germline V CDR1 and CDR2: DFQATT, SNEGSKA (reference sequence). The CDR3: CSASDTYEQYF. The CDR3, as DNA: TGCAGTGCTTCGGACACCTACGAGCAGTACTTC.

The chain is built from TRBV6-1 and TRBJ2-7; 9 bases line up with TRBD1. Trimming at V came to 4 bases and at J to 7 bases, leaving 11 bases not matched to a gene. The CDR3 has 15 residues. Germline CDR1 reads MNHNS; CDR2 reads SASEGT. The CDR3 is CASSVPGQGQGEQYF. The CDR3 coding sequence is TGTGCCAGCAGTGTTCCGGGACAGGGTCAAGGGGAGCAGTACTTC.

This chain connects TRBV18 to TRBJ1-1; 8 positions match TRBD1. With 0 bases clipped from V and 5 bases from J, the junction kept 5 bases outside the gene matches. CDR1 and CDR2 from the germline V gene are KGHSH and LQKENI. CDR3 length equals 15 residues. CDR3 protein: CASSPPTGVETEAFF. The CDR3 coding sequence is TGTGCCAGCTCACCACCGACAGGGGTGGAGACTGAAGCTTTCTTT.